What follows are 23 T cell receptor beta chains derived from one specimen sequenced in a study of blood T cell repertoires in COVID-19. Measured with immunoSEQ multiplex PCR; TCRdb has only the in-frame clones, and not every one. Here the sample spans more than 200,000 clones, 80% being singletons. Sequences were obtained from PBMCs or T cells enriched from blood (not recorded which). The receptors come from a young man with acute COVID-19.

This chain links TRBV7-3 with TRBJ1-2, with 9 bases fitting TRBD1. The CDR3 covers 15 residues. Germline CDR1 is SGHTA and CDR2 is FQGTGA. Losses at the gene ends were 5 bases for V and 4 bases for J; bases not matched to a gene: 8. In DNA form, the CDR3 reads TGTGCCAGCAGCCCTGGGACAGGGTCTGGCTATGGCTACACCTTC. Translating it yields CASSPGTGSGYGYTF.

V and J are TRBV24-1 and TRBJ1-2; D not resolved. Germline CDR1 and CDR2: KGHDR and SFDVKD. The CDR3 has 12 amino acids. V was clipped by 3 bases and J by 12 bases, with 13 bases between them. Written as DNA, the CDR3 is TGTGCCACCAGTGATCGGGGAACTCTACACACCTTC. It translates to CATSDRGTLHTF.

The chain employs TRBV2 and TRBJ2-1; weak D call: TRBD1 (6 bases). Germline-derived CDR1 and CDR2 are SNHLY and FYNNEI. CDR3 length equals 13 residues. V was clipped by 6 bases and J by 4 bases, with 10 bases between them. CDR3 in amino acids: CASSRTAYNEQFF. Written as DNA, the CDR3 is TGTGCCAGCAGCCGGACAGCTTACAATGAGCAGTTCTTC.

The rearrangement links TRBV12-5 to TRBJ1-5; tentative D call: TRBD1 (6 bases). Germline V gene lookup returns CDR1 LGHNT and CDR2 FRNRAP. The length of the CDR3 is 13 residues. Trimming took 4 bases from V and 6 from J, leaving 10 bases between them. CDR3 protein: CASGSGGGQPQHF. The CDR3 coding sequence is TGTGCTAGTGGTTCTGGGGGCGGTCAGCCCCAGCATTTT.

J is TRBJ2-2 and V is TRBV25-1; 13 bases are shared with TRBD2. There are 18 residues in the CDR3. The V and J ends lost 6 bases and 1 base, in that order; junction bases with no gene match: 8. The germline gives CDR1 MGHDK, CDR2 SYGVNS. CDR3 in amino acids: CASRGWGLAGMNTGELFF. The DNA for the CDR3 is TGTGCCAGCAGGGGATGGGGACTAGCGGGAATGAACACCGGGGAGCTGTTTTTT.

V is TRBV12-3 or TRBV12-4 and J is TRBJ1-2; 8 bases are shared with TRBD1. The CDR3 is 13 residues long. V lost 3 bases and J lost 5; bases outside the gene matches: 2. CDR3 coding DNA: TGTGCCAGCAGTTTCGGGACAGGATATGGCTACACCTTC. Translation: CASSFGTGYGYTF.

This clone appeared a few times. The rearrangement uses TRBV29-1 and TRBJ2-1; unclear D gene. CDR3 length: 13 residues. The V end lost 3 bases, the J end lost 8 bases, and 14 bases lay between the germline ends. The V gene's germline CDR1 is SQVTM and CDR2 ANQGSEA. In DNA, the CDR3 is TGCAGCGTTGATTACGACACCCGCGATGAGCAGTTCTTC. Protein product: CSVDYDTRDEQFF.

The CDR3 DNA reads TGTGCCAGCAGTCGGGATTCCAGGTCCGGGGAGCTGTTTTTT. This gives the protein CASSRDSRSGELFF. The rearrangement joins TRBV6-5 to TRBJ2-2; a weak D match, TRBD2 (5 bases). Germline CDR1 is MNHEY and CDR2 is SVGAGI. The CDR3 sequence is 14 residues long. V lost 5 bases to trimming and J lost 6 bases, with 13 bases between them.

This clone was observed a few times. The chain carries TRBV7-9 and TRBJ2-3; weak D call: TRBD1 (6 bases). The ends were cut back, 5 bases at V and 14 bases at J, with 17 bases in the middle. Germline values: CDR1 SEHNR, CDR2 FQNEAQ (reference sequence). This CDR3 is built from 12 residues. CDR3 coding DNA: TGTGCCAGCAGCGTACCGGGACAAGCTTCGTATTTT. It yields the protein CASSVPGQASYF.

This clone was seen only once. The V call is TRBV6-1, the J call TRBJ1-1; possibly TRBD1 for D (6 bases). The V gene lost 3 bases and the J gene lost 5 bases, with 13 bases spanning the gap. Per the germline V gene, CDR1 is MNHNS and CDR2 is SASEGT. This CDR3 contains 14 residues. The CDR3 here is CASSETGWGTEAFF. As DNA, the CDR3 is TGTGCCAGCAGTGAGACAGGTTGGGGAACTGAAGCTTTCTTT.

The chain links TRBV15 to TRBJ2-3; TRBD2 is a possible D gene (7 bases). V was cut by 0 bases and J by 10 bases, with 11 bases left in between. Germline V CDR1 and CDR2: LNHNV, YYDKDF (reference sequence). The CDR3 runs 13 residues. Written as DNA, the CDR3 is TGTGCCACCAGCAGAGATGCGGGGGCCCCGCAGTATTTT. This translates into CATSRDAGAPQYF. The full variable domain, completed using reference TRBV15 and TRBJ2-3, is DAMVIQNPRYQVTQFGKPVTLSCSQTLNHNVMYWYQQKSSQAPKLLFHYYDKDFNNEADTPDNFQSRRPNTSFCFLDIRSPGLGDTAMYLCATSRDAGAPQYFGPGTRLTVL.

The CDR3 bases are TGTGCCAGCAGTGCCAGTGCGAACACCGGGGAGCTGTTTTTT. Its translation: CASSASANTGELFF. The rearrangement uses TRBV6-4 and TRBJ2-2; D unresolved. CDR1 and CDR2 from the germline V gene are MRHNA and SNTAGT. Trimming removed 4 bases at V and 0 bases at J, with 6 bases between. The CDR3 is made up of 14 amino acids.

V and J are TRBV30 and TRBJ2-7; 10 bases are a match to TRBD1. Trimming cost V 8 bases and J 7 bases; bases outside gene matches: 8. Germline CDR1 is GTSNPN and CDR2 is SVGIG (reference sequence). The CDR3 has 12 residues. This CDR3 reads CAQSTGGLEQYF. The CDR3 DNA is TGTGCCCAATCGACAGGGGGCTTGGAGCAGTACTTC.

This clone showed up just once. The chain links TRBV7-2 to TRBJ2-5; the D gene is possibly TRBD2 (6 bases). Germline assignment: CDR1 SGHTA and CDR2 FQGNSA. This CDR3 spans 14 amino acids. Trimming removed 5 bases at V and 8 bases at J, with 18 bases between. CDR3 region: CASSLGHWGETQYF. CDR3 DNA sequence: TGTGCCAGCAGCCTTGGACACTGGGGGGAAACCCAGTACTTC.

The rearrangement joins TRBV4-2 to TRBJ2-1; TRBD2 agrees at 7 bases. This CDR3 spans 17 amino acids. Germline-derived CDR1 and CDR2 are LGHNA and YNFKEQ. V gave up 0 bases and J gave up 15 bases; unmatched junction bases: 20. The CDR3 is CASSQDMGAGSSTRGFF. The CDR3 DNA reads TGTGCCAGCAGCCAAGATATGGGAGCGGGGTCATCAACCCGGGGGTTCTTC.

This sequence joins TRBV7-3 and TRBJ2-3; D might be TRBD2 (6 bases). The germline gives CDR1 SGHTA, CDR2 FQGTGA. The CDR3 covers 14 residues. Trimming pared 1 base from V and 3 bases from J, leaving 8 bases between. The CDR3 loop reads CASSLSGGTDTQYF. DNA of the CDR3: TGTGCCAGCAGCTTAAGTGGGGGGACAGATACGCAGTATTTT.

The chain joins TRBV6-5 to TRBJ2-5, with a possible D match to TRBD2 (5 bases). Trimming removed 4 bases from V and 5 bases from J, with 11 bases in between. The germline V gene has CDR1 MNHEY and CDR2 SVGAGI. The CDR3 is 13 amino acids. DNA of the CDR3: TGTGCCAGCAGTTTAGAGGGTTGGGAGACCCAGTACTTC. Translated: CASSLEGWETQYF.

The chain recombines TRBV9 with TRBJ2-2; 10 bases line up with TRBD2. With 0 bases clipped from V and 7 bases from J, the junction kept 6 bases outside the gene matches. The length of the CDR3 is 16 residues. Germline V gene sequence: CDR1 SGDLS, CDR2 YYNGEE. In nucleotides, the CDR3 is TGTGCCAGCAGCGTAGGAACTAGCGGGGATGGCGGGGAGCTGTTTTTT. It is translated as CASSVGTSGDGGELFF.

J is TRBJ1-1 and V is TRBV5-4, with D possibly being TRBD1 (5 bases). The V gene lost 0 bases and the J gene lost 7 bases, with 10 bases spanning the gap. The CDR3 length is 13 residues. Germline CDR1 is SGHNT and CDR2 is YYREEE (reference sequence). The CDR3 protein is CASSLVGGNEAFF. The CDR3 nucleotides read TGTGCCAGCAGCTTGGTGGGGGGAAATGAAGCTTTCTTT.

The chain carries TRBV7-3 and TRBJ2-5, with TRBD1 matching over 8 bases. The CDR3 loop spans 15 amino acids. V shed 5 bases and J 4 bases; nucleotides not matched to a gene: 9. The germline V gene encodes CDR1 SGHTA and CDR2 FQGTGA. CDR3 loop: CASSPAGTGGETQYF. Written as DNA, the CDR3 is TGTGCCAGCAGCCCCGCCGGGACAGGTGGAGAGACCCAGTACTTC.

This clone was observed a handful of times. This chain connects TRBV2 to TRBJ1-2; D is unclear. The CDR3 contains 12 residues. V was shortened by 3 bases and J by 4 bases, with 6 bases between the two germline ends. The germline V gene encodes CDR1 SNHLY and CDR2 FYNNEI. The CDR3 DNA follows: TGTGCCAGCAGTGACATAGCCTATGGCTACACCTTC. Its translation is CASSDIAYGYTF.

The chain uses TRBV12-5 and TRBJ2-7, with a tentative D call TRBD2 (6 bases). Germline V gene lookup returns CDR1 LGHNT and CDR2 FRNRAP. V lost 7 bases, J lost 1 base, and 26 bases lay in between. The CDR3 is 18 amino acids. The CDR3 nucleotides are TGTGCTAGTGCCCAGCCGGGGGTTGACTATAGCGCATCCTACGAGCAGTACTTC. Its translation is CASAQPGVDYSASYEQYF.

The V and J genes are TRBV28 and TRBJ2-5, with 8 bases identical to TRBD1. Trimming cost V 3 bases and J 3 bases; bases outside gene matches: 6. Germline V lookup: CDR1 MDHEN, CDR2 SYDVKM. This CDR3 is built from 15 residues. The CDR3 region has the DNA TGTGCCAGCAGTTTTTCTGGACAGGGAAAAGAGACCCAGTACTTC. Amino acid sequence: CASSFSGQGKETQYF.